Included here is one T cell receptor beta chain sequence, with context. These data come from a study of T cells in Graves' hyperthyroidism and ophthalmopathy. Across the study: Peripheral blood was acquired at first diagnosis, ahead of any therapy whatsoever.

Hyperthyroidism in the patients, aged 18 to 65, was newly diagnosed and under 2 months in duration. The authors took PBMCs from roughly 9.3 ml fresh peripheral blood. Amplification of TCR beta CDR3 regions was performed using RNA transcripts as template. First-round RT-PCR with HTBI primers amplified the TCR CDR3 region. Each CDR3 protein gets one entry after TCRdb re-called the multiplex PCR reads with MiXCR. The data show around 520,000 distinct CDR3 sequences, approximately 15% seen once. The sequenced material came from blood. This clonotype originated in a woman aged 40 to 50 with Graves' hyperthyroidism.

For the CDR3, the DNA is TGTGCCAGCAGCACCGCCGGGTCTTCGGGGGAGCTGTTTTTT. Translation gives CASSTAGSSGELFF. V usage is TRBV9 and J usage is TRBJ2-2; no clear D. This CDR3 region has 14 residues. Between the trimmed V and J ends, which lost 4 bases and 8 bases, there was a span of 15 bases. The germline gives CDR1 SGDLS, CDR2 YYNGEE. The full variable domain, rest sourced from reference TRBV9 and TRBJ2-2, is DSGVTQTPKHLITATGQRVTLRCSPRSGDLSVYWYQQSLDQGLQFLIQYYNGEERAKGNILERFSAQQFPDLHSELNLSSLELGDSALYFCASSTAGSSGELFFGEGSRLTVL.